Sequencing of this TCR beta chain was carried out in a study of regulatory T cells in long-lasting Graves disease. This clonotype has a count of ten or more. The antigen is undetermined. Combining iRepertoire HTBI primers with Arm-PCR of CDR3 regions, the authors built TCR beta libraries. MiXCR, run by TCRdb on the multiplex PCR reads, gives a single entry per CDR3 protein. The data show around 450,000 distinct CDR3 sequences, around 16% seen once. Time point: newly diagnosed GD, antithyroid drugs for less than 3 months. From PBMCs, RNA was extracted and then used to make the TCR library. Study conclusions and caveats: Patients with persistent Graves' had lower TCR diversity than newly diagnosed patients. There were preferences for TRBV28, TRBJ1-2 and TRBJ2-5 in persistent disease.

Trimming cost V 3 bases and J 3 bases, with 17 bases left between them. This CDR3 is 17 amino acids long. A further study also used this sample, focusing on T cells in Graves' hyperthyroidism and ophthalmopathy.

Sequencing was performed on peripheral blood mononuclear cells (PBMCs), taken at new diagnosis, from a patient treated with antithyroid drugs. This chain connects TRBV12-3 or TRBV12-4 to TRBJ2-2; D tentatively fits TRBD1 or TRBD2 (7 bases each). This TCR was sampled from a woman aged 40 to 50 with Graves disease. For the CDR3, the DNA is TGTGCCAGCAGTTTTGAGGTTGCAGGGGGGGACACCGGGGAGCTGTTTTTT. Translation: CASSFEVAGGDTGELFF.